Listed below are T cell receptor beta chains from one sample, sequenced in a study of response to subunit inactivated influenza vaccine. MiXCR, applied by TCRdb to the RT-PCR reads, yields one record per CDR3 protein. Altogether 500,000 to 700,000 distinct CDR3 sequences are present, approximately 24% being singletons, with the ten largest covering around 2.8%. The same data also went into a second study, on T cells expressing NK-cell markers.

Sequencing used CD4+ T cells sorted from PBMCs, obtained approximately 13 days after vaccination. The receptors originated from a man over 45 who received an inactivated influenza vaccine. Both conserved end residues are part of each CDR3. A D gene is named only where the DNA matches it firmly. Expanded clones are given a class, and other clones once, few, many or no size at all.

d_gene | abundance | j_gene | v_gene | CDR3aa | CDR3nt
TRBD2 | few | TRBJ2-4 | TRBV29-1 | CSVHGTSGKNIQYF | TGCAGCGTTCATGGGACTAGCGGAAAAAACATTCAGTACTTC
NA | NA | TRBJ2-5 | TRBV6-2/TRBV6-3 | CASSYLYGRKSQETQYF | TGTGCCAGCAGTTACTTGTATGGGCGAAAGTCCCAAGAGACCCAGTACTTC
TRBD2 | NA | TRBJ2-1 | TRBV4-3 | CASSQEGLAGGSEQFF | TGCGCCAGCAGCCAAGAGGGGCTAGCGGGGGGGAGTGAGCAGTTCTTC
NA | NA | TRBJ2-6 | TRBV20-1 | CSAFNREVSNVLTF | TGCAGTGCCTTCAACAGGGAGGTGTCCAACGTCCTGACTTTC
NA | NA | TRBJ2-4 | TRBV5-1 | CASKGWDRDRGNIQYF | TGCGCCAGCAAAGGCTGGGACCGGGACCGCGGAAACATTCAGTACTTC
TRBD1 | NA | TRBJ1-2 | TRBV6-1 | CASSPLRDSYGYTF | TGTGCCAGCAGCCCCCTCAGGGACAGCTATGGCTACACCTTC
TRBD1 | NA | TRBJ1-6 | TRBV2 | CASNSDRVDSPLHF | TGTGCCAGCAATTCGGACAGGGTTGATTCACCCCTCCACTTT
NA | few | TRBJ2-5 | TRBV5-5 | CASSFAQEETQYF | TGTGCCAGCAGCTTCGCGCAGGAAGAGACCCAGTACTTC
NA | few | TRBJ2-5 | TRBV20-1 | CSARRNRQETQYF | TGCAGTGCTAGAAGGAACAGACAAGAGACCCAGTACTTC
NA | many | TRBJ2-7 | TRBV5-1 | CASSTTGSYEQYF | TGCGCCAGCAGCACGACAGGCTCCTACGAGCAGTACTTC
TRBD1 | NA | TRBJ1-5 | TRBV12-3/TRBV12-4 | CASSTRQGFQPQHF | TGTGCCAGCAGTACTAGACAGGGGTTTCAGCCCCAGCATTTT
NA | few | TRBJ2-1 | TRBV6-5 | CASSANWRQFF | TGTGCCAGCAGTGCGAACTGGCGGCAGTTCTTC
TRBD1 | NA | TRBJ2-2 | TRBV24-1 | CATSDLQGDPGELFF | TGTGCCACCAGTGATTTGCAGGGGGACCCCGGGGAGCTGTTTTTT
NA | NA | TRBJ1-6 | TRBV28 | CASSLRLNNSPLHF | TGTGCCAGCAGTTTAAGGCTGAATAATTCACCCCTCCACTTT
NA | few | TRBJ2-1 | TRBV3-1 | CASSHPMSEQFF | TGTGCCAGCAGCCACCCTATGAGTGAGCAGTTCTTC
NA | few | TRBJ1-6 | TRBV20-1 | CSARGVNNSLLHF | TGCAGTGCTAGGGGAGTGAATAATTCACTCCTCCACTTT
NA | NA | TRBJ2-6 | TRBV25-1 | CASSVSGGANVLTF | TGTGCCAGCAGTGTGTCTGGTGGGGCCAACGTCCTGACTTTC
NA | few | TRBJ1-6 | TRBV5-1 | CASSLDGPDSPLHF | TGCGCCAGCAGCCTGGACGGTCCAGATTCACCCCTCCACTTT
NA | NA | TRBJ2-1 | TRBV4-1 | CASSQDLGRTYNEQFF | TGCGCCAGCAGCCAAGATCTGGGTCGGACCTACAATGAGCAGTTCTTC
TRBD1 | NA | TRBJ2-2 | TRBV5-1 | CASSVDRVDTGELFF | TGCGCCAGCAGCGTGGACAGGGTGGACACCGGGGAGCTGTTTTTT
TRBD1 | many | TRBJ1-2 | TRBV7-9 | CASSPAGQGPGYTF | TGTGCCAGCAGCCCCGCGGGACAGGGTCCTGGCTACACCTTC
NA | few | TRBJ2-5 | TRBV6-6 | CAYGEEETQYF | TGTGCCTACGGGGAGGAAGAGACCCAGTACTTC
TRBD1 | few | TRBJ2-1 | TRBV7-2 | CASRGGGTGQYEQFF | TGTGCCAGCAGGGGTGGTGGGACAGGGCAATATGAGCAGTTCTTC
NA | once | TRBJ2-7 | TRBV20-1 | CSARLARGDEQYF | TGCAGTGCTAGACTCGCCAGGGGGGACGAGCAGTACTTC
TRBD1 | few | TRBJ2-2 | TRBV24-1 | CATSDGGQGNTGELFF | TGTGCCACCAGTGATGGCGGACAGGGGAACACCGGGGAGCTGTTTTTT
NA | few | TRBJ2-2 | TRBV7-9 | CASSLLGSNTGELFF | TGTGCCAGCAGCTTGTTGGGGAGTAACACCGGGGAGCTGTTTTTT
TRBD2 | NA | TRBJ2-7 | TRBV11-2 | CASSFLTSGSSYEQYF | TGTGCCAGCAGCTTCCTGACTAGCGGGAGCTCCTACGAGCAGTACTTC
NA | NA | TRBJ2-1 | TRBV6-6 | CASRITYNEQFF | TGTGCCAGCAGAATAACCTACAATGAGCAGTTCTTC
NA | NA | TRBJ1-1 | TRBV28 | CASSPGLGVGEAFF | TGTGCCAGCAGTCCGGGCCTCGGGGTTGGTGAAGCTTTCTTT
NA | few | TRBJ2-1 | TRBV20-1 | CSAPSRASLFF | TGCAGTGCTCCATCCAGAGCCAGTTTGTTCTTC
TRBD1 | NA | TRBJ1-5 | TRBV24-1 | CATSDSGGGQPQHF | TGTGCCACCAGTGATTCAGGGGGAGGTCAGCCCCAGCATTTT
NA | many | TRBJ1-6 | TRBV3-1 | CASSHGGHISSYNSPLHF | TGTGCCAGCAGCCACGGGGGGCACATCAGCTCCTATAATTCACCCCTCCACTTT
NA | NA | TRBJ2-3 | TRBV10-3 | CAIKGASTDTQYF | TGTGCCATCAAAGGCGCCAGCACAGATACGCAGTATTTT
NA | few | TRBJ2-7 | TRBV7-2 | CASSLGVGSGEQYF | TGTGCCAGCAGCTTAGGTGTTGGCTCGGGTGAGCAGTACTTC
NA | NA | TRBJ2-2 | TRBV27 | CASSLRQTGRTGELFF | TGTGCCAGCAGTTTAAGACAGACAGGCCGAACCGGGGAGCTGTTTTTT
TRBD1 | few | TRBJ2-5 | TRBV20-1 | CSATIRQGSPQETQYF | TGCAGTGCTACAATCCGACAGGGAAGCCCCCAAGAGACCCAGTACTTC
NA | NA | TRBJ2-7 | TRBV5-1 | CASSLAAGPENEQYF | TGCGCCAGCAGCTTGGCCGCAGGGCCTGAGAACGAGCAGTACTTC
TRBD1 | NA | TRBJ2-1 | TRBV11-2 | CASSLDQGAVSYNEQFF | TGTGCCAGCAGCTTAGATCAGGGGGCGGTATCCTACAATGAGCAGTTCTTC
NA | NA | TRBJ1-2 | TRBV7-9 | CASSPSGGLPNYGYTF | TGTGCCAGCAGCCCATCCGGGGGCCTACCAAACTATGGCTACACCTTC
TRBD1 | few | TRBJ1-2 | TRBV10-3 | CAISGSAGGAYNYGYTF | TGTGCCATCAGTGGATCGGCAGGGGGTGCTTATAACTATGGCTACACCTTC
TRBD2 | many | TRBJ2-3 | TRBV15 | CATSRFARGGSDTQYF | TGTGCCACCAGCAGATTTGCTCGGGGGGGCAGTGATACGCAGTATTTT
NA | few | TRBJ1-6 | TRBV7-2 | CASSLTGANSPLHF | TGTGCCAGCAGCTTAACGGGGGCGAATTCACCCCTCCACTTT
NA | many | TRBJ2-5 | TRBV4-2 | CASSQDLRGEETQYF | TGTGCCAGCAGCCAAGATCTAAGAGGCGAAGAGACCCAGTACTTC
NA | few | TRBJ2-3 | TRBV7-3 | CASSTTGFTDTQYF | TGTGCCAGCAGCACCACAGGTTTCACAGATACGCAGTATTTT
NA | few | TRBJ1-1 | TRBV5-1 | CASSLGTNEAEAFF | TGCGCCAGCAGCTTGGGTACTAACGAAGCCGAAGCTTTCTTT
NA | NA | TRBJ2-1 | TRBV28 | CASRNIGTGRRNEQFF | TGTGCCAGCAGAAACATAGGAACGGGACGTCGAAATGAGCAGTTCTTC
NA | few | TRBJ1-3 | TRBV7-9 | CASSEPGPASGNTIYF | TGTGCCAGCAGCGAACCCGGGCCAGCCTCTGGAAACACCATATATTTT